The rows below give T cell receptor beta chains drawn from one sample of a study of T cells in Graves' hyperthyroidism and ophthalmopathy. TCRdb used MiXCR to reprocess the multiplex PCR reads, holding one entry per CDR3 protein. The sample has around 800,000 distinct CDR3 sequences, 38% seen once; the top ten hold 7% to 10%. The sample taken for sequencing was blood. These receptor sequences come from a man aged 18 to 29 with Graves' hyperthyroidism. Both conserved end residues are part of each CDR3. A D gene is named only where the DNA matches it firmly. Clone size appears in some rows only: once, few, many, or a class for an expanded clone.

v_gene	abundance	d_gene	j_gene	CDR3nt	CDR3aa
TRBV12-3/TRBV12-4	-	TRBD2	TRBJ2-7	TGTGCCAGCAGTTTATGGGCGGGAGGGCCCTACGAGCAGTACTTC	CASSLWAGGPYEQYF
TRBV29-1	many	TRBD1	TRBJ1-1	TGCAGCGTTGAAGATGACAGGGGGGTGAACACTGAAGCTTTCTTT	CSVEDDRGVNTEAFF
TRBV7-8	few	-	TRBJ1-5	TGTGCCAGCAGCATTGGAGAGGGGTATAGCAATCAGCCCCAGCATTTT	CASSIGEGYSNQPQHF
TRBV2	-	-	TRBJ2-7	TGTGCCAGCACCCGGGACATAAGGGGCGAGCAGTACTTC	CASTRDIRGEQYF
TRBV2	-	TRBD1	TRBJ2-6	TGTGCCAGCAGTGCATGGGACAGGGTCATTCCTGGGGCCAACGTCCTGACTTTC	CASSAWDRVIPGANVLTF
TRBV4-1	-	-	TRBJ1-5	TGCGCCAGCAGCCGGCTAGTGGATCCTGCGGGACAGCCCCAGCATTTT	CASSRLVDPAGQPQHF
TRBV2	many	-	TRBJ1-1	TGTGCCATTCCTTCTACCGGGATACTGAACACTGAAGCTTTCTTT	CAIPSTGILNTEAFF
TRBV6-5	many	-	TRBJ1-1	TGTGCCAGCAGTTACTCGGGGGAGAACACTGAAGCTTTCTTT	CASSYSGENTEAFF
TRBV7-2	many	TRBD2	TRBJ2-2	TGTGCCAGCATAAGGACTAGCGTACTCACCGGGGAGCTGTTTTTT	CASIRTSVLTGELFF
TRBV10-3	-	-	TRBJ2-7	TGTGCCAGCAGTCATAGTGAACCCTACGAGCAGTACTTC	CASSHSEPYEQYF
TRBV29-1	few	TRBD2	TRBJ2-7	TGCAGCGTTGGGGAGGGGAGTTTCTCCTACGAGCAGTACTTC	CSVGEGSFSYEQYF
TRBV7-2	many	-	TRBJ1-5	TGTGCCAGCAGCTTAGTAACAGCACTCAATCAGCCCCAGCATTTT	CASSLVTALNQPQHF
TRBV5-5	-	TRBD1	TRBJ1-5	TGTGCCAGCAGCTCAACAGGGGTCCTCAATCAGCCCCAGCATTTT	CASSSTGVLNQPQHF
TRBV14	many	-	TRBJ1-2	TGTGCCAGCAGCCAAGATGCTGGGGGACCCTATGGCTACACCTTC	CASSQDAGGPYGYTF
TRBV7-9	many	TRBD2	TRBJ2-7	TGTGCCAGCAGCTTCCCGACTAGCGGTAGCGACGAGCAGTACTTC	CASSFPTSGSDEQYF
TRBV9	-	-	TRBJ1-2	TGTGCCAGCTCACTAGGGAAGGAATATGGCTACACCTTC	CASSLGKEYGYTF
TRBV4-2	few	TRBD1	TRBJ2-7	TGTGCCAGCAGCCTGTACGGGACAGGACTGTACGAGCAGTACTTC	CASSLYGTGLYEQYF
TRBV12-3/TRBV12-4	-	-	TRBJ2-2	TGTGCCACACACGGAAGGGACACCGGGGAGCTGTTTTTT	CATHGRDTGELFF
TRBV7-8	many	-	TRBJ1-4	TGTGCCAGCAGCGGCATCGGACAAGCTAATGAAAAACTGTTTTTT	CASSGIGQANEKLFF
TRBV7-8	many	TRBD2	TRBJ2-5	TGTGCCAGAGAACCGACTAGCGGGACGGGAGAGACCCAGTACTTC	CAREPTSGTGETQYF
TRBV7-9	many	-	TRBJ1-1	TGTGCCAGCAGCTTTCGACAGCGGAACACTGAAGCTTTCTTT	CASSFRQRNTEAFF
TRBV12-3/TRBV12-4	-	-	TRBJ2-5	TGTGCCAGCAGTTTATTTAGTGGGGGAGAGACCCAGTACTTC	CASSLFSGGETQYF
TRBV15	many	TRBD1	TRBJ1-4	TGTGCCACCAGCAGGGACAGGGTTCGTAGGGAAAAACTGTTTTTT	CATSRDRVRREKLFF
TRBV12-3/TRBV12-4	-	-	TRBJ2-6	TGTGCCACCGGGGCAGGCTCTGGGGCCAACGTCCTGACTTTC	CATGAGSGANVLTF
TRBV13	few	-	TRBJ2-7	TGTGCCAGCTTTGACAGCACGCTGGGGTACGAGCAGTACTTC	CASFDSTLGYEQYF
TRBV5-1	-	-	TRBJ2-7	TGCGCCAGCAGCTTTGGGAATCCCTACGAGCAGTACTTC	CASSFGNPYEQYF
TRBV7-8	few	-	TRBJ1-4	TGTGCCAGCAGCTTCCGCTCCGAAAAACTGTTTTTT	CASSFRSEKLFF
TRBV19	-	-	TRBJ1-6	TGTGCCAGTAGTCCAGGGGCTTTGAATTCACCCCTCCACTTT	CASSPGALNSPLHF
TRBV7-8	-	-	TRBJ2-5	TGTGCCAGCAGCCGCCGGAACAGGGCAGAAGAGACCCAGTACTTC	CASSRRNRAEETQYF
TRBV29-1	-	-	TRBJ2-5	TGCAGTCGGTTGGAGACCCAGTACTTC	CSRLETQYF
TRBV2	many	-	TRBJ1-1	TGTGCCAGCAGTGATTGGGGTAGCATGAACACTGAAGCTTTCTTT	CASSDWGSMNTEAFF
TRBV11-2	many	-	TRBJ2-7	TGTGCCAGCAGCCACGGGGGTGAGGTGCAGTACTTC	CASSHGGEVQYF
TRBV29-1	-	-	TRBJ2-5	TGCAGCGTTGATGCAGGGGTCGGGGCAGAGACCCAGTACTTC	CSVDAGVGAETQYF
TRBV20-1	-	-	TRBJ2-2	TGCAGTGCTAACTTAGGGGAGCTGTTTTTT	CSANLGELFF
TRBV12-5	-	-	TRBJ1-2	TGTGCTATCTTTGCGGGAGGCTACACCTTC	CAIFAGGYTF
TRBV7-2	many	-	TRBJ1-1	TGTGCCAGCAGCTTCCGGGGCAGTAACACTGAAGCTTTCTTT	CASSFRGSNTEAFF
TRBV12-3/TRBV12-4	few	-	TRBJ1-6	TGTGCCAGCAGTCGTCCCGGGACCCTCGATTCACCCCTCCACTTT	CASSRPGTLDSPLHF
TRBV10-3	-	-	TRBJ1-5	TGTGCCAGCAGTGAGTTCGGGCAGCTATCATGGCCCCAGCATTTT	CASSEFGQLSWPQHF
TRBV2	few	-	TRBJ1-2	TGTGCCACCGCAGGGGACTCTGGTGGCTACACCTTC	CATAGDSGGYTF
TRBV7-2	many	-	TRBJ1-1	TGTGCCAGCAGCTTAAGCGGACAGCTGGGCACTGAAGCTTTCTTT	CASSLSGQLGTEAFF
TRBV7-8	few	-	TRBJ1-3	TGTGCCAGCAGGGCAGCGGACAGCTCTGGAAACACCATATATTTT	CASRAADSSGNTIYF
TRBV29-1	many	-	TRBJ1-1	TGCAGCGTTGTGAACATACTCATGAACACTGAAGCTTTCTTT	CSVVNILMNTEAFF